This T cell receptor beta chain was documented in a study of Tregs in tolerant kidney transplant recipients. Study-wide results and caveats: For some patients, primers changed over time, blocking nucleotide-level comparison. The small number of patients limits these findings pending further validation.

Assay used: immunoSEQ multiplex PCR; TCRdb lists only in-frame clones, some missing. The table lists about 11,000 clones, with roughly 27% in the top ten. As to this clone: Its cognate antigen is unknown. The read halts 3 residues ahead of the CDR3 end, with the missing end drawn from the germline J gene.

Trimming cost V 3 bases and J 8 bases, with 20 bases left between them. From germline, CDR1 is LNHDA and CDR2 SQIVND (reference sequence). CDR3 length: 16 residues. Mixed chimerism was transient after nonmyeloablative marrow transplants from related graft donors. Thawed PBMCs were FACS-sorted into unstimulated CD4+CD25+CD127- regulatory T cells, CD4+CD25- non-regulatory cells, CD4 and CD8 cells. The sample consisted of CD8+ T cells from blood (PBMCs), taken 24 months after the transplant. The chain uses TRBV19 and TRBJ2-1, with unresolved D. The sequence was collected from a human patient who received a combined kidney and bone marrow transplant. Some T cells may be provided by the graft donor. The CDR3 loop is CASSISTTPRLDEQFF. The CDR3 bases that were read are TGTGCCAGTAGTATCAGTACAACGCCTAGGCTCGATGAG.